A selection of T cell receptor beta chains follows, all from one sample in a study of blood T cell repertoires in COVID-19. The table came from immunoSEQ multiplex PCR; TCRdb's copy has only in-frame clones and leaves some out. The data contain approximately 41,000 clones, 70% to 90% of them singletons. Specimen: peripheral blood. The receptors come from a human donor in a cohort sampled during active COVID-19. The CDR3 runs from the conserved cysteine through the conserved F or W. The listing skips clone size in some rows; elsewhere it reads once, few, many or a size class.

size,V,J,CDR3
once,TRBV24-1,TRBJ2-1,CATSDHPGTSGRLYEQFF
NA,TRBV6-5,TRBJ1-3,CASKRGPGNTIYF
once,TRBV10-2,TRBJ2-1,CASSPGLAGGGWVRNEQFF
NA,TRBV11-1,TRBJ2-7,CASSPRDRGLYEQYF
once,TRBV6-5,TRBJ2-3,CASSYPRTDTQYF
NA,TRBV27,TRBJ2-1,CASRQKQSSYNEQFF
NA,TRBV6-1,TRBJ1-2,CASSERSTYTF
NA,TRBV7-8,TRBJ2-5,CASSLGPRYQETQYF
once,TRBV19,TRBJ2-7,CASSVGDRRTYEQYF
NA,TRBV18,TRBJ1-5,CASSLQDRASLNQPQHF
NA,TRBV28,TRBJ1-2,CASSLNYGYTF
NA,TRBV19,TRBJ1-2,CASREPYIYGYTF
NA,TRBV6-2/TRBV6-3,TRBJ2-2,CASSIARSGELFF
NA,TRBV25-1,TRBJ2-7,CASSSRQRDSSYEQYF
once,TRBV18,TRBJ2-2,CASSPTSGRGNTGELFF
NA,TRBV5-5,TRBJ1-6,CASTTGEVLPNSPLHF